This is a list of T cell receptor beta chains from one sample in a study of response to subunit inactivated influenza vaccine. Via MiXCR, TCRdb re-called the RT-PCR reads, giving one row per CDR3 protein. Counted here are around 600,000 distinct CDR3 sequences, 11% occurring once; the ten biggest clones make up approximately 9.9%. A further study also used this sample, focusing on T cells expressing NK-cell markers.

The specimen comprised PBMCs from blood, sampled on the day of vaccination. The receptors come from a man aged 50 or older who received an inactivated influenza vaccine. Each CDR3 is given with its conserved first and last residue. A D gene is named only where the DNA matches it firmly. A clone size is listed for some rows: how often the clone was seen (once, few, many), or a class if it is expanded.

>TRBV7-9|TRBD1|TRBJ2-3|few
CASSPKWLDRDTDTQYF
TGTGCCAGCAGCCCCAAATGGTTGGACAGGGACACAGATACGCAGTATTTT
>TRBV11-2|-|TRBJ1-1|-
CASSLDGGLRTVPANTEAFF
TGTGCCAGCAGCTTAGACGGGGGGCTTCGGACAGTCCCGGCGAACACTGAAGCTTTCTTT
>TRBV12-3/TRBV12-4|-|TRBJ2-7|many
CASRGTSSYEQYF
TGTGCCAGCAGGGGGACATCCTCCTACGAGCAGTACTTC
>TRBV5-1|-|TRBJ2-7|few
CASSLSAGANEQYF
TGCGCCAGCAGCTTGTCGGCAGGGGCAAACGAGCAGTACTTC
>TRBV5-1|-|TRBJ2-5|-
CASSPNLKTQETQYF
TGCGCCAGCAGCCCGAACCTGAAGACACAAGAGACCCAGTACTTC
>TRBV14|-|TRBJ2-2|few
CASSQNSRGELFF
TGTGCCAGCAGCCAAAATTCCCGCGGGGAGCTGTTTTTT
>TRBV15|TRBD2|TRBJ2-5|few
CATSKDLAGKETQYF
TGTGCCACCAGCAAGGATCTAGCGGGGAAAGAGACCCAGTACTTC
>TRBV3-1|TRBD2|TRBJ2-7|many
CASSQAGGTYEQYF
TGTGCCAGCAGCCAAGCGGGGGGGACCTACGAGCAGTACTTC
>TRBV7-2|-|TRBJ2-7|-
CASSPQGLGSYEQYF
TGTGCCAGCAGCCCCCAGGGCCTCGGGAGCTACGAGCAGTACTTC
>TRBV7-2|TRBD1|TRBJ2-5|few
CASSQWDRGPQETQYF
TGTGCCAGCAGCCAATGGGACAGGGGGCCACAAGAGACCCAGTACTTC
>TRBV21-1|-|TRBJ2-3|-
CASSSRLAGGVGTDTQYF
TGTGCCAGCAGCTCCCGACTAGCGGGGGGTGTGGGCACAGATACGCAGTATTTT
>TRBV5-1|-|TRBJ2-1|few
CASSGGGAVSYNEQFF
TGCGCCAGCAGCGGAGGTGGAGCGGTCTCCTACAATGAGCAGTTCTTC
>TRBV7-2|-|TRBJ2-1|few
CASSSLLLRGPYNEQFF
TGTGCCAGCAGCTCCCTACTACTGCGGGGCCCCTACAATGAGCAGTTCTTC
>TRBV3-1|TRBD2|TRBJ2-7|-
CASSQGIPSGAYEQYF
TGTGCCAGCAGCCAAGGAATTCCTAGCGGGGCCTACGAGCAGTACTTC
>TRBV4-1|-|TRBJ2-1|many
CASSPFGDSSYNEQFF
TGCGCCAGCAGCCCCTTCGGAGACAGCTCCTACAATGAGCAGTTCTTC
>TRBV12-3/TRBV12-4|TRBD1|TRBJ2-7|few
CASSFSGADRAYEQYF
TGTGCCAGCAGTTTTTCGGGTGCAGACAGGGCCTACGAGCAGTACTTC
>TRBV27|-|TRBJ2-5|few
CASRLGSGLQETQYF
TGTGCCAGCAGGCTCGGTTCGGGCCTCCAAGAGACCCAGTACTTC
>TRBV3-1|-|TRBJ1-1|few
CASSPRGGEAFF
TGTGCCAGCAGCCCCAGAGGAGGGGAGGCTTTCTTT
>TRBV2|-|TRBJ1-4|-
CASSGLGTINEKLFF
TGTGCCAGCAGTGGCCTCGGGACAATTAATGAAAAACTGTTTTTT
>TRBV21-1|-|TRBJ1-5|few
CASSKGGHSNQPQHF
TGTGCCAGCAGCAAAGGGGGGCACAGCAATCAGCCCCAGCATTTT
>TRBV20-1|-|TRBJ1-1|few
CSARVRGRAEAFF
TGCAGTGCTAGAGTCAGGGGTAGGGCTGAAGCTTTCTTT
>TRBV9|-|TRBJ2-1|-
CASSVGPQGYNEQFF
TGTGCCAGCAGCGTAGGACCGCAGGGATACAATGAGCAGTTCTTC
>TRBV12-3/TRBV12-4|-|TRBJ2-7|-
CASSLGGGGGFSYEQYF
TGTGCCAGCAGTTTAGGAGGTGGTGGGGGGTTCTCCTACGAGCAGTACTTC
>TRBV24-1|-|TRBJ2-7|few
CATSDGGTASYEQYF
TGTGCCACCAGTGATGGGGGGACAGCTTCCTACGAGCAGTACTTC
>TRBV5-1|-|TRBJ2-5|many
CASSLGGGQETQYF
TGTGCCAGCAGCTTAGGTGGGGGACAAGAGACCCAGTACTTC
>TRBV10-3|TRBD2|TRBJ2-3|-
CAIRGTRGSDTQYF
TGTGCCATCAGGGGGACTAGGGGAAGTGATACGCAGTATTTT
>TRBV15|TRBD2|TRBJ2-4|-
CATSRTPGGAKNIQYF
TGTGCCACCAGCAGGACGCCGGGGGGAGCCAAAAACATTCAGTACTTC
>TRBV7-2|TRBD1|TRBJ1-2|few
CASSPWTGGYGYTF
TGTGCCAGCAGCCCATGGACAGGGGGGTATGGCTACACCTTC
>TRBV10-3|TRBD1|TRBJ2-1|few
CATKPGTGSDEQFF
TGTGCCACCAAACCCGGGACAGGGTCCGATGAGCAGTTCTTC
>TRBV6-2/TRBV6-3|-|TRBJ2-3|-
CASSYQRDTQYF
TGTGCCAGCAGTTACCAGCGGGATACGCAGTATTTT
>TRBV4-1|TRBD1|TRBJ1-1|-
CASSQDKRGRDTEAFF
TGCGCCAGCAGCCAAGATAAAAGGGGGCGAGACACTGAAGCTTTCTTT
>TRBV4-3|TRBD1|TRBJ2-7|-
CASSRTGTGGAEQYF
TGCGCCAGCAGCCGGACCGGGACAGGGGGCGCGGAGCAGTACTTC
>TRBV13|TRBD1|TRBJ1-3|-
CASSADRGYGNTIYF
TGTGCCAGCAGCGCCGACAGGGGGTATGGAAACACCATATATTTT
>TRBV24-1|-|TRBJ2-3|-
CATSATGDTQYF
TGTGCCACCAGTGCGACGGGGGATACGCAGTATTTT
>TRBV20-1|TRBD2|TRBJ2-1|few
CSARVTTSGRATEQFF
TGCAGTGCTAGAGTGACCACTAGCGGGAGGGCCACTGAGCAGTTCTTC
>TRBV12-3/TRBV12-4|-|TRBJ2-5|once
CASSTRGVLETQYF
TGTGCCAGCAGTACCCGTGGGGTATTGGAGACCCAGTACTTC
>TRBV20-1|TRBD1|TRBJ1-2|-
CSVDRGQQQEANYGYTF
TGCAGTGTAGACAGGGGACAGCAACAAGAGGCTAACTATGGCTACACCTTC
>TRBV20-1|TRBD2|TRBJ2-7|few
CSALTGTSGNEQYF
TGCAGTGCTCTCACCGGGACTAGCGGGAACGAGCAGTACTTC
>TRBV5-1|TRBD2|TRBJ2-7|-
CASSLVTSGSSYEQYF
TGCGCCAGCAGCTTGGTAACTAGCGGGAGCTCCTACGAGCAGTACTTC
>TRBV3-1|-|TRBJ1-1|few
CASSLLTGSTEAFF
TGTGCCAGCAGCCTACTAACAGGGTCCACTGAAGCTTTCTTT
>TRBV5-1|TRBD1|TRBJ1-5|-
CASSLGDSDNQPQHF
TGCGCCAGCAGCTTGGGGGACAGTGACAATCAGCCCCAGCATTTT
>TRBV7-2|-|TRBJ2-7|-
CASSLEAGNTYEQYF
TGTGCCAGCAGCTTAGAGGCAGGGAATACCTACGAGCAGTACTTC
>TRBV11-2|TRBD1|TRBJ2-7|few
CASSLAFRDSYEQYF
TGTGCCAGCAGCTTAGCCTTCAGGGACAGCTACGAGCAGTACTTC
>TRBV3-1|TRBD2|TRBJ2-5|few
CASSQRLAGGGTQYF
TGTGCCAGCAGCCAGAGACTAGCGGGAGGAGGGACCCAGTACTTC
>TRBV20-1|-|TRBJ2-7|-
CSARDITDEQYF
TGCAGTGCTAGAGATATCACTGACGAGCAGTACTTC
>TRBV12-3/TRBV12-4|TRBD1|TRBJ1-1|many
CASRSRTGRTEAFF
TGTGCCAGCAGAAGCAGGACAGGGAGGACTGAAGCTTTCTTT
>TRBV20-1|TRBD1|TRBJ2-3|few
CSAKDRVPPDTQYF
TGCAGTGCTAAGGACAGGGTCCCCCCAGATACGCAGTATTTT